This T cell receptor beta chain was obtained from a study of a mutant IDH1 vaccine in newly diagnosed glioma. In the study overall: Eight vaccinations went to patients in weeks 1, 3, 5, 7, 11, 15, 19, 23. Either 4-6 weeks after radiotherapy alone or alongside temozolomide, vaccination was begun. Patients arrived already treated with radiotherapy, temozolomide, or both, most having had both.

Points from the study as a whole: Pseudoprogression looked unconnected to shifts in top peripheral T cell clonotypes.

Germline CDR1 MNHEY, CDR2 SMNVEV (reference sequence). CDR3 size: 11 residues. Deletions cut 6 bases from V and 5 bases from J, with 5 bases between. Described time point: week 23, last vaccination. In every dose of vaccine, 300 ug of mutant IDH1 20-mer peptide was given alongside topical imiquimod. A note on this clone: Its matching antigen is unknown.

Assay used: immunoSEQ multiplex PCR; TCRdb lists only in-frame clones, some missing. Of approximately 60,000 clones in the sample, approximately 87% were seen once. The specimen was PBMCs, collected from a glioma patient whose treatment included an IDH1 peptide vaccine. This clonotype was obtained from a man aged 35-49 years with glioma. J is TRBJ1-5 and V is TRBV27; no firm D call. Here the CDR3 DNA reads TGTGCCAGCAGATCTGATCAGCCCCAGCATTTT. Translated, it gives CASRSDQPQHF.